These 31 T cell receptor beta chains came from one sample sequenced in a study of blood T cell repertoires in COVID-19. Profiling relied on immunoSEQ multiplex PCR, and the TCRdb table lists in-frame clones only, not all of them. The sample lists roughly 120,000 clones, 90% occurring once. The specimen sequenced was peripheral blood. These receptor sequences come from a human donor in a cohort sampled during active COVID-19.

The chain employs TRBV3-1 (or the pseudogene TRBV3-2) and TRBJ2-3; D may be TRBD2 (6 bases). The germline gives CDR1 LGHDT, CDR2 YNNKEL (reference sequence). V lost 3 bases and J lost 4, with 14 bases in between. The CDR3 consists of 15 residues. The CDR3 DNA reads as TGTGCCAGCAGCCAGAGGCGGGGAGCGTCAGATACGCAGTATTTT. As protein: CASSQRRGASDTQYF.

This chain joins TRBV9 and TRBJ2-1, with D perhaps matching TRBD2 (6 bases). This CDR3 region has 18 residues. Trimming took off 0 bases at V and 0 bases at J, with 16 bases between the two ends. CDR1 SGDLS and CDR2 YYNGEE come from the germline V gene. The CDR3: CASSVAGGIPSSYNEQFF. The CDR3 DNA sequence: TGTGCCAGCAGCGTAGCTGGGGGGATACCTAGCTCCTACAATGAGCAGTTCTTC.

The DNA for the CDR3 is TGCAGTGCTAGTTGGGCGGGGGGCGGGCAAGAGACCCAGTACTTC. Its translation is CSASWAGGGQETQYF. The chain recombines TRBV20-1 with TRBJ2-5, with 8 bases that match TRBD2. V gave up 3 bases and J gave up 2 bases; unmatched junction bases: 8. CDR3 length: 15 residues. CDR1 and CDR2 from the germline V gene are DFQATT and SNEGSKA (reference sequence).

The chain carries TRBV7-3 and TRBJ1-4; D is undetermined. Germline loops: CDR1 SGHTA, CDR2 FQGTGA. This CDR3 has 15 amino acids. V was clipped by 7 bases and J by 4 bases, with 16 bases between them. CDR3 residues: CASTAVSPGNEKLFF. CDR3 bases: TGTGCCAGCACGGCCGTATCCCCAGGTAATGAAAAACTGTTTTTT.

This chain connects TRBV6-5 to TRBJ1-2, with unresolved D. The CDR3 consists of 13 residues. The V and J ends lost 2 bases and 8 bases respectively, with 12 bases between them. Germline V gives CDR1 MNHEY, CDR2 SVGAGI. The CDR3 DNA follows: TGTGCCAGCAGTTACAGTATGTCGGGGGGCTACACCTTC. This codes for CASSYSMSGGYTF.

The chain has TRBV5-6 and TRBJ2-2; 10 nucleotides line up with TRBD2. The germline V gene encodes CDR1 SGHDT and CDR2 YYEEEE. This CDR3 comprises 17 residues. The junction had 12 bases not matched to a gene; V was cut back by 2 bases and J by 8 bases. The CDR3 DNA reads as TGTGCCAGCAGCTTTTTTCGGGCTAGCGGGAGTTTAGGGGAGCTGTTTTTT. Protein: CASSFFRASGSLGELFF.

This chain links TRBV7-9 with TRBJ2-7, with D possibly matching TRBD2 (6 bases). The CDR3 is made up of 14 amino acids. The V end was cut by 1 base, the J end by 5 bases, with 12 bases between. From germline, CDR1 is SEHNR and CDR2 FQNEAQ (reference sequence). For the CDR3, the DNA is TGTGCCAGCAGCTTAGAAGCAGGGAGGCACGAGCAGTACTTC. Its protein product is CASSLEAGRHEQYF.

V gene TRBV9 combines with J gene TRBJ2-1, with TRBD2 matching 10 bases. CDR1 is SGDLS and CDR2 is YYNGEE in the germline V gene. The CDR3 is 14 residues long. The junction had 6 bases not matched to a gene; V was cut back by 2 bases and J by 10 bases. This chain's CDR3 is CASSVGTSVHEQFF. The CDR3 nucleotides are TGTGCCAGCAGCGTGGGGACTAGCGTCCACGAGCAGTTCTTC.

With respect to this clone: Germline is not matched at one junction end, which may reflect a read error. The chain recombines TRBV7-2 with TRBJ1-2, with D possibly TRBD1 on 5 matching bases. The CDR3 is made up of 15 amino acids. The germline gives CDR1 SGHTA, CDR2 FQGNSA. CDR3 amino acids: CASSSAGPIGGRWSF. The CDR3 region has the DNA TGTGCCAGCAGCTCCGCGGGTCCAATCGGGGGAAGATGGAGCTTC.

For this clone: Other DNA sequences in this sample translate to the same CDR3. This chain joins TRBV19 and TRBJ2-7; D may be TRBD1 (5 bases). V lost 3 bases to trimming and J lost 0 bases, with 9 bases between them. From germline, CDR1 is LNHDA and CDR2 SQIVND (reference sequence). The CDR3 extends over 14 amino acids. DNA for the CDR3: TGTGCCAGTAGTATGCAGGGAAGCTCCTACGAGCAGTACTTC. Its translation is CASSMQGSSYEQYF.

The chain links TRBV9 to TRBJ1-1; maybe TRBD1 (5 bases). The V gene lost 4 bases and the J gene lost 3 bases, with 19 bases spanning the gap. This CDR3 region has 16 residues. CDR1 is SGDLS and CDR2 is YYNGEE in the germline V gene. The CDR3 region is CASSSEKAGRYTEAFF. As DNA, the CDR3 is TGTGCCAGCAGCTCCGAGAAGGCAGGGAGGTACACTGAAGCTTTCTTT. Supplemented by reference TRBV9 and TRBJ1-1, the full variable domain reads DSGVTQTPKHLITATGQRVTLRCSPRSGDLSVYWYQQSLDQGLQFLIQYYNGEERAKGNILERFSAQQFPDLHSELNLSSLELGDSALYFCASSSEKAGRYTEAFFGQGTRLTVV.

The V and J genes are TRBV7-2 and TRBJ2-7; TRBD1 matches at 7 bases. V trimming: 5 bases; J trimming: 4 bases; junction bases outside the gene matches: 8. CDR1 and CDR2 from the germline V gene are SGHTA and FQGNSA. The CDR3 has 14 amino acids. CDR3 DNA sequence: TGTGCCAGCAGCGCTCGCACAGGGGAATACGAGCAGTACTTC. Its translation: CASSARTGEYEQYF.

The chain couples TRBV6-1 to TRBJ1-2; possible D gene TRBD1, 6 bases. CDR1 is MNHNS, CDR2 SASEGT, per germline. The V and J ends lost 4 bases and 4 bases respectively, with 19 bases between them. The CDR3 consists of 16 residues. The CDR3 sequence: CASSVIWTASLYGYTF. The CDR3 bases are TGTGCCAGCAGTGTAATATGGACAGCAAGCCTCTATGGCTACACCTTC.

This clone has just a few counts. V is TRBV19 and J is TRBJ1-2; the D gene is possibly TRBD1 (5 bases). CDR1 LNHDA and CDR2 SQIVND come from the germline V gene (reference sequence). The CDR3 is 16 residues long. Trimming took 3 bases from V and 6 from J, leaving 20 bases between them. CDR3 bases: TGTGCCAGTAGTATCCCGGCCAGGGCTGGAGAGCATGGCTACACCTTC. It encodes CASSIPARAGEHGYTF.

This clone was counted a few times. DNA for the CDR3: TGTGCCAGCAGTTACGGACCCGGACTCTATGGCTACACCTTC. Translated, it gives CASSYGPGLYGYTF. The chain uses TRBV6-5 and TRBJ1-2; no reliable D call. Germline assignment: CDR1 MNHEY and CDR2 SVGAGI. The CDR3 totals 14 residues. V lost 2 bases and J 4 bases, leaving 11 bases between the germline ends.

This chain connects TRBV11-3 to TRBJ2-7; weak D call: TRBD1 (5 bases). Trimming took 0 bases from V and 3 from J, leaving 9 bases between them. The CDR3 extends over 14 amino acids. Germline CDR1 and CDR2: SGHNT and YENEEA. The CDR3 nucleotides read TGTGCCAGCAGCTTAGAATCAGGGTTCTACGAGCAGTACTTC. Protein sequence: CASSLESGFYEQYF.

This sequence joins TRBV2 and TRBJ1-5; TRBD1 is a possible D gene (5 bases). V lost 1 base to trimming and J lost 1 base, with 8 bases between them. Germline V gene data show CDR1 as SNHLY and CDR2 as FYNNEI. CDR3 length: 15 amino acids. The CDR3 DNA follows: TGTGCCAGCAGTGAAGGACAGACCAGCAATCAGCCCCAGCATTTT. Translated: CASSEGQTSNQPQHF.

The CDR3 coding sequence is TGTGCCAGCAGTCGGGACAGGGGGTATGGCTACACCTTC. Protein product: CASSRDRGYGYTF. The chain recombines TRBV7-2 with TRBJ1-2; 11 nucleotides align to TRBD1. V dropped 6 bases and J dropped 5; count of bases not matched to a gene: 2. CDR3 size: 13 residues. Germline loops: CDR1 SGHTA, CDR2 FQGNSA.

J is TRBJ2-1 and V is TRBV18, with 8 bases fitting TRBD1. The germline V gene has CDR1 KGHSH and CDR2 LQKENI. The CDR3 is 12 amino acids. Trimming cost V 3 bases and J 12 bases; bases outside gene matches: 4. The CDR3 nucleotides read TGTGCCAGCTCACCCCCACAGGGGGTGCAGTTCTTC. Protein: CASSPPQGVQFF.

This clone was detected a few times. This chain joins TRBV12-5 and TRBJ1-3; D possibly corresponds to TRBD1 (6 bases). V shed 10 bases and J shed 1 base, with 8 bases lying between them. The germline V gene encodes CDR1 LGHNT and CDR2 FRNRAP. The CDR3 sequence is 12 residues long. The CDR3 nucleotides are TGTGCTAACACAGGGTCTGGAAACACCATATATTTT. Translating it yields CANTGSGNTIYF.

V and J are TRBV25-1 and TRBJ1-1, with D possibly TRBD1 on 5 matching bases. The CDR3 runs to 14 residues. Trimming took 4 bases from V and 1 from J, leaving 10 bases between them. Germline CDR1 is MGHDK and CDR2 is SYGVNS. This CDR3 is CASSGRGTNTEAFF. CDR3 in DNA: TGTGCCAGCAGTGGGCGGGGGACGAACACTGAAGCTTTCTTT. The entire variable domain, with the rest obtained from reference TRBV25-1 and TRBJ1-1, is as follows: EADIYQTPRYLVIGTGKKITLECSQTMGHDKMYWYQQDPGMELHLIHYSYGVNSTEKGDLSSESTVSRIRTEHFPLTLESARPSHTSQYLCASSGRGTNTEAFFGQGTRLTVV.

The chain carries TRBV7-2 and TRBJ2-2; 7 bases line up with TRBD1. Germline values: CDR1 SGHTA, CDR2 FQGNSA. Trimming at V came to 1 base and at J to 5 bases, leaving 7 bases not matched to a gene. The CDR3 totals 16 residues. The CDR3 sequence: CASSLVGAGGTGELFF. For the CDR3, the DNA is TGTGCCAGCAGCTTAGTTGGGGCAGGGGGTACCGGGGAGCTGTTTTTT.

In this sample, this clone turned up once. The rearrangement joins TRBV18 to TRBJ1-2; D is unclear. The V gene lost 0 bases and the J gene lost 0 bases, with 17 bases spanning the gap. This CDR3 contains 18 residues. Germline V gene data show CDR1 as KGHSH and CDR2 as LQKENI. CDR3 loop: CASSPPTFGRTSNYGYTF. CDR3 sequence (DNA): TGTGCCAGCTCACCACCCACTTTCGGCAGGACTTCTAACTATGGCTACACCTTC.

This clone was seen at least ten times. The chain links TRBV3-1 (or the pseudogene TRBV3-2) to TRBJ2-3; possibly TRBD2 for D (7 bases). Trimming shortened V by 1 base and J by 2 bases, and 22 bases separated the two germline ends. The CDR3 has 19 amino acids. CDR1 LGHDT and CDR2 YNNKEL come from the germline V gene (reference sequence). Here the CDR3 DNA reads TGTGCCAGCAGCCAAGTCGACGGCGGGGGCCTGATCTTCACAGATACGCAGTATTTT. This translates into CASSQVDGGGLIFTDTQYF.

This chain links TRBV12-5 with TRBJ1-1, with TRBD1 matching over 9 bases. The CDR3 is 14 amino acids. The germline V gene encodes CDR1 LGHNT and CDR2 FRNRAP. Trimming cost V 0 bases and J 7 bases; bases outside gene matches: 3. This chain's CDR3 is CASGLVQGAFEAFF. The CDR3, as DNA: TGTGCTAGTGGTTTGGTACAGGGGGCGTTTGAAGCTTTCTTT.

This chain links TRBV12-3 or TRBV12-4 with TRBJ1-2; TRBD1 might be the D (6 bases). Trimming removed 8 bases at V and 3 bases at J, with 13 bases between. CDR3 length: 13 residues. The CDR3 sequence: CASGPGHDYGYTF. Here the CDR3 DNA reads TGTGCCAGCGGACCGGGACACGACTATGGCTACACCTTC.

This clone is termed large (0.1 to 1%). The CDR3 spells CASSIEQISNQPQHF. The CDR3 DNA reads as TGTGCCAGTAGTATAGAACAGATTAGCAATCAGCCCCAGCATTTT. The rearrangement links TRBV19 to TRBJ1-5; D uncertain. V lost 0 bases to trimming and J lost 0 bases, with 6 bases between them. The germline V gene has CDR1 LNHDA and CDR2 SQIVND (reference sequence). This CDR3 region has 15 residues.

The chain joins TRBV6-5 to TRBJ1-1; a weak D match, TRBD1 (6 bases). Germline lookup yields CDR1 MNHEY and CDR2 SVGAGI. The CDR3 runs 15 residues. Trimming pared 2 bases from V and 1 base from J, leaving 11 bases between. The CDR3 DNA reads TGTGCCAGCAGTTACGAAAGAGGGGGGAACACTGAAGCTTTCTTT. Protein product: CASSYERGGNTEAFF.

The CDR3 protein is CASSHASRPGLGHGYGYTF. DNA for the CDR3: TGCGCCAGCAGCCACGCTTCGCGGCCGGGACTTGGGCATGGGTATGGCTACACCTTC. The rearrangement joins TRBV4-1 to TRBJ1-2, with D tentatively TRBD1 (5 bases). The germline CDR1 and CDR2 sequences are MGHRA and YSYEKL. This CDR3 has 19 residues. The germline V and J ends were trimmed by 3 bases and 5 bases, with 28 bases remaining between them.

This clone has a single count. The CDR3 sequence is CASSLWIRGKFF. The CDR3 nucleotides read TGTGCCAGCAGTTTGTGGATCCGGGGGAAGTTCTTC. This rearrangement joins TRBV28 to TRBJ2-1; D might be TRBD2 (6 bases). With 3 bases removed from V and 14 bases from J, the gap between germline ends came to 14 bases. The CDR3 has 12 residues. Germline V CDR1 and CDR2: MDHEN, SYDVKM.

The gene calls are TRBV2 and TRBJ1-1; D is possibly TRBD1 (5 bases). Trimming removed 6 bases at V and 7 bases at J, with 15 bases between. Looked up from germline, CDR1 is SNHLY and CDR2 is FYNNEI. The CDR3 spans 13 residues. The CDR3 sequence: CASSEQERLEAFF. DNA for the CDR3: TGTGCCAGCAGCGAACAGGAAAGGCTTGAAGCTTTCTTT.